This TCR beta chain emerged from a study of blood T cell repertoires in COVID-19. Study-wide background: In each case, the material was cDNA or gDNA derived from T cells, B-cell-depleted T cells, or PBMCs.

Sequencing was performed with immunoSEQ multiplex PCR; in TCRdb, only in-frame clones are kept and a portion is missing. The sample has roughly 220,000 clones, about 86% seen once; the top ten hold about 15%. J was trimmed by 7 bases and V by 1 base; bases with no gene match: 7. The CDR3 is 14 residues long. V and J are TRBV23-1 and TRBJ2-7; 7 bases agree with TRBD1. TRBV23-1 is placed among ORFs of uncertain function. Sequenced input: PBMCs or T cells enriched from blood (not recorded which). This clonotype originated in a woman between 45 and 65 years old with acute COVID-19. The DNA for the CDR3 is TGCGCCAGCAGTCAATTGGGTGAGGGGGCGGAGCAGTACTTC. Translated, it gives CASSQLGEGAEQYF.